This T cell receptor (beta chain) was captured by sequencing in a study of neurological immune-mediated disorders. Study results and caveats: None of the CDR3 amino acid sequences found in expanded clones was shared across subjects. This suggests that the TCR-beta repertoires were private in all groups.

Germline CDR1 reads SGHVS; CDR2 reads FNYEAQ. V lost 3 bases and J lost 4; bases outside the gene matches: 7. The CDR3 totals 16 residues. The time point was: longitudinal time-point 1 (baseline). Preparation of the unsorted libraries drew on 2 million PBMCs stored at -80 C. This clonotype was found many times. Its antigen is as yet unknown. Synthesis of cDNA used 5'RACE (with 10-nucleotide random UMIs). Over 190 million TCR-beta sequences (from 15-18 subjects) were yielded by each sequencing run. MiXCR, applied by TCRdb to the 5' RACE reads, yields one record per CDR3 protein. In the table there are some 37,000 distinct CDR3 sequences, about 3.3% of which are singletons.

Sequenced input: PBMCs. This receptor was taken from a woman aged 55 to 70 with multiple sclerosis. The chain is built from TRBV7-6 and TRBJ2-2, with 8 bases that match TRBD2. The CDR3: CASSLLSGVSTGELFF. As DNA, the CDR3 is TGTGCCAGCAGCTTGCTTAGCGGGGTGTCCACCGGGGAGCTGTTTTTT. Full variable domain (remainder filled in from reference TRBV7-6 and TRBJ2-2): GAGVSQSPRYKVTKRGQDVALRCDPISGHVSLYWYRQALGQGPEFLTYFNYEAQQDKSGLPNDRFSAERPEGSISTLTIQRTEQRDSAMYRCASSLLSGVSTGELFFGEGSRLTVL.